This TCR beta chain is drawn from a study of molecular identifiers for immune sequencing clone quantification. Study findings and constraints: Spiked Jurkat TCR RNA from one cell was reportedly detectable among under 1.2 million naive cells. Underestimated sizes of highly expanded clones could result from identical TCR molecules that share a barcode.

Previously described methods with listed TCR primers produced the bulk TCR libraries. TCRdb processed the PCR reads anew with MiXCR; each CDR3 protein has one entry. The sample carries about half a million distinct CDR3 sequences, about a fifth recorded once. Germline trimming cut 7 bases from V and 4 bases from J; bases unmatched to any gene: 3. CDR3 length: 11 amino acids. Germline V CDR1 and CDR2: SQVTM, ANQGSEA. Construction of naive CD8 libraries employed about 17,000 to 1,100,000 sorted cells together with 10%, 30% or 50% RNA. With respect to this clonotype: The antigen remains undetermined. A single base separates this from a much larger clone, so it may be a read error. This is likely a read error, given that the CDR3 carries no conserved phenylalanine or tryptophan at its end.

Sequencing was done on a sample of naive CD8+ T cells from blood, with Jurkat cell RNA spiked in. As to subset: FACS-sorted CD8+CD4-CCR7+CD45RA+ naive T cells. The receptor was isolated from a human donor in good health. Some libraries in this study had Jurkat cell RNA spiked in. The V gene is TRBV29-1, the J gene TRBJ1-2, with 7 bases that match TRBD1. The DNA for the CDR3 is TGCAGCGCTCGGACAGGCTATGGCTACACCTCC. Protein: CSARTGYGYTS.